The 26 T cell receptor beta chains below all came from one sample that was sequenced in a study of glioma-infiltrating T cells after dendritic cell vaccination. Assay: immunoSEQ multiplex PCR; the TCRdb copy retains only in-frame clones and omits some. In the table there are approximately 92,000 clones, around 80% of which are singletons. As to time point: after dendritic cell vaccination, including at tumor progression/relapse. The sequenced sample was blood, obtained after dendritic cell vaccination. All receptors derive from a human donor with glioblastoma.

J is TRBJ1-2 and V is TRBV30, with a tentative D call TRBD1 (5 bases). V was trimmed by 2 bases and J by 7 bases, leaving 14 bases between them. The CDR3 covers 13 residues. Germline V gene data show CDR1 as GTSNPN and CDR2 as SVGIG (reference sequence). CDR3 in amino acids: CAWSWGGTSGYTF. The DNA of the CDR3 is TGTGCCTGGAGTTGGGGGGGGACGTCTGGCTACACCTTC. Based on the CDR3 plus reference TRBV30 and TRBJ1-2, the full variable domain is SQTIHQWPATLVQPVGSPLSLECTVEGTSNPNLYWYRQAAGRGLQLLFYSVGIGQISSEVPQNLSASRPQDRQFILSSKKLLLSDSGFYLCAWSWGGTSGYTFGSGTRLTVV.

This clone came up a few times. This chain joins TRBV28 and TRBJ2-7, with a tentative D call TRBD1 (6 bases). The CDR3 consists of 12 residues. CDR1 MDHEN and CDR2 SYDVKM come from the germline V gene. The V and J ends lost 6 bases and 6 bases respectively, with 12 bases between them. The CDR3 bases are TGTGCCAGCAGCTTAGCAGGGGTCGAGCAGTACTTC. Its translation is CASSLAGVEQYF.

This rearrangement joins TRBV27 to TRBJ2-7; 7 bases match TRBD1. Trimming cost V 6 bases and J 4 bases; bases outside gene matches: 3. The CDR3 has 12 residues. Germline V gene lookup returns CDR1 MNHEY and CDR2 SMNVEV (reference sequence). The CDR3 here is CASRTGQYEQYF. The CDR3 coding sequence is TGTGCCAGCAGGACAGGGCAATACGAGCAGTACTTC.

This clone was counted only a few times. One end of the junction varies from germline; a read error may be responsible. The chain uses TRBV6-5 and TRBJ2-7, with D tentatively TRBD2 (5 bases). Germline CDR1 and CDR2: MNHEY and SVGAGI. CDR3 size: 12 residues. The CDR3: CAISLERYEQYF. DNA of the CDR3: TGTGCCATCAGTCTCGAGCGGTACGAGCAGTACTTC.

The chain combines TRBV29-1 with TRBJ1-3; no definite D call. The CDR3 runs 12 residues. The germline V gene encodes CDR1 SQVTM and CDR2 ANQGSEA. Trimming took 4 bases from V and 9 from J, leaving 13 bases between them. This CDR3 is CSVATADRTIYF. In nucleotides, the CDR3 is TGCAGCGTTGCCACAGCCGACCGCACCATATATTTT.

The table lists this clone with a few counts. V is TRBV5-1 and J is TRBJ2-5; 9 nucleotides line up with TRBD1. CDR1 SGHRS and CDR2 YFSETQ come from the germline V gene. The ends lost 7 bases at V and 4 bases at J; junction bases unmatched: 11. This CDR3 comprises 15 residues. The CDR3 is CASYGQGIGGETQYF. The CDR3 nucleotides are TGCGCCAGCTATGGACAGGGGATAGGAGGAGAGACCCAGTACTTC.

This clone was counted a few times. The CDR3 DNA reads as TGTGCCAGTTATACAGGGGACACTGAAGCTTTCTTT. Translating it yields CASYTGDTEAFF. V usage is TRBV19 and J usage is TRBJ1-1, with 7 bases matching TRBD1. The J segment lost 3 bases and the V segment lost 8 bases, leaving 3 bases of the junction unmatched. The CDR3 is 12 amino acids. Germline CDR1 and CDR2: LNHDA and SQIVND (reference sequence).

The chain employs TRBV9 and TRBJ1-5, with TRBD1 identical over 8 bases. V dropped 3 bases and J dropped 7; count of bases not matched to a gene: 6. The CDR3 runs to 14 residues. The germline CDR1 and CDR2 sequences are SGDLS and YYNGEE. CDR3 sequence (DNA): TGTGCCAGCAGCGGACAGGGGTTTCGGCAGCCCCAGCATTTT. Its protein product is CASSGQGFRQPQHF.

The chain has TRBV6-4 and TRBJ1-2, with D perhaps matching TRBD1 (5 bases). Trimming removed 1 base from V and 7 bases from J, with 13 bases in between. The CDR3 has 14 residues. Germline loops: CDR1 MRHNA, CDR2 SNTAGT. CDR3 bases: TGTGCCAGCAGTGACTTCGGGGGTTCGGGTGGCTACACCTTC. This translates into CASSDFGGSGGYTF.

The chain uses TRBV7-9 and TRBJ1-1, with TRBD1 matching 9 bases. The germline CDR1 and CDR2 sequences are SEHNR and FQNEAQ (reference sequence). The V gene end was trimmed by 4 bases and the J gene end by 2 bases; junction bases not matched to a gene: 5. This CDR3 region has 15 residues. The CDR3 coding sequence is TGTGCCAGCAGCTCCCTGACAGGGGGAAACACTGAAGCTTTCTTT. As protein: CASSSLTGGNTEAFF.

This clone was observed a few times. The chain carries TRBV28 and TRBJ1-1; TRBD1 might be the D (6 bases). V shed 4 bases and J shed 5 bases, with 11 bases lying between them. The CDR3 spans 13 residues. Germline loops: CDR1 MDHEN, CDR2 SYDVKM. The DNA of the CDR3 is TGTGCCAGCAGTTCCGTCCAGGGGACTGAAGCTTTCTTT. Its translation is CASSSVQGTEAFF.

The chain has TRBV5-1 and TRBJ2-2, with TRBD1 as a possible D gene (6 bases). CDR1 and CDR2 from the germline V gene are SGHRS and YFSETQ. V was clipped by 4 bases and J by 5 bases, with 18 bases between them. The CDR3 covers 16 residues. CDR3: CASSGIRGRGTGELFF. In DNA, the CDR3 is TGCGCCAGCAGCGGAATCAGGGGAAGGGGGACCGGGGAGCTGTTTTTT.

A few counts support this clone. V usage is TRBV6-5 and J usage is TRBJ2-1; 8 bases agree with TRBD2. This CDR3 region has 16 residues. Germline V gene sequence: CDR1 MNHEY, CDR2 SVGAGI. Trimming took 2 bases from V and 4 from J; bases not matched to a gene: 7. CDR3 in DNA: TGTGCCAGCAGTTACCCTACGGGCGGGGGGTACAATGAGCAGTTCTTC. Translated: CASSYPTGGGYNEQFF.

The rearrangement joins TRBV19 to TRBJ1-3; TRBD1 matches 9 bases. Per germline, CDR1 LNHDA and CDR2 SQIVND (reference sequence). With V trimmed by 5 bases and J by 4 bases, 9 bases remained unmatched. The CDR3 length is 16 residues. CDR3 in DNA: TGTGCCAGTAGTGGCCAGGACAGGGGCATCGGAAACACCATATATTTT. Amino acids: CASSGQDRGIGNTIYF.

The V gene is TRBV7-3, the J gene TRBJ1-1; D remains unclear. With 5 bases removed from V and 3 bases from J, the gap between germline ends came to 13 bases. CDR1 SGHTA and CDR2 FQGTGA come from the germline V gene. This CDR3 is built from 14 residues. The CDR3 spells CASSPRREDTEAFF. CDR3 sequence (DNA): TGTGCCAGCAGCCCTCGGCGGGAGGACACTGAAGCTTTCTTT.

The chain couples TRBV7-9 to TRBJ2-5, with 7 bases matching TRBD2. The CDR3 length is 16 residues. The V and J ends lost 1 base and 5 bases, in that order; junction bases with no gene match: 10. Germline V lookup: CDR1 SEHNR, CDR2 FQNEAQ (reference sequence). The CDR3 loop is CASSLGLNWRGETQYF. CDR3 nucleotides: TGTGCCAGCAGCTTAGGCCTAAACTGGCGGGGGGAGACCCAGTACTTC.

V is TRBV7-2 and J is TRBJ2-5; D is perhaps TRBD2 (7 bases). V lost 1 base to trimming and J lost 2 bases, with 14 bases between them. This CDR3 is 16 amino acids long. Germline V gene data show CDR1 as SGHTA and CDR2 as FQGNSA. CDR3 amino acids: CASSLGGGASQETQYF. The CDR3, as DNA: TGTGCCAGCAGCTTAGGAGGGGGGGCGTCACAAGAGACCCAGTACTTC.

In its sample, this clone was seen once. The V gene is TRBV5-1, the J gene TRBJ1-1, with D possibly matching TRBD1 (6 bases). Trimming pared 4 bases from V and 0 bases from J, leaving 10 bases between. The CDR3 length is 14 residues. Germline loops: CDR1 SGHRS, CDR2 YFSETQ. The CDR3 sequence: CASSPGGLNTEAFF. The CDR3 region has the DNA TGCGCCAGCAGCCCGGGGGGCTTGAACACTGAAGCTTTCTTT.

The rearrangement joins TRBV18 to TRBJ1-1; 7 nucleotides match TRBD1. The V gene end was trimmed by 3 bases and the J gene end by 0 bases; junction bases not matched to a gene: 7. Germline assignment: CDR1 KGHSH and CDR2 LQKENI. This CDR3 has 16 residues. The CDR3 region is CASSPKRDSMNTEAFF. Here the CDR3 DNA reads TGTGCCAGCTCACCGAAACGGGACAGCATGAACACTGAAGCTTTCTTT.

As DNA, the CDR3 is TGTGCCAGCAGCTTGGGATGGGAGCGGGTCGAGCAGTACTTC. Encoded protein: CASSLGWERVEQYF. The chain employs TRBV5-5 and TRBJ2-7; possible D gene TRBD2, 6 bases. The CDR3 runs 14 residues. With 0 bases removed from V and 6 bases from J, the gap between germline ends came to 13 bases. Germline V gene data show CDR1 as SGHKS and CDR2 as YYEKEE (reference sequence).

The chain combines TRBV10-3 with TRBJ2-7, with 7 bases identical to TRBD2. After removal of 0 bases from V and 2 bases from J, the junction contained 4 bases not matched to a gene. The germline V gene encodes CDR1 ENHRY and CDR2 SYGVKD. This CDR3 is built from 15 residues. CDR3 region: CAISESPSGPYEQYF. As DNA, the CDR3 is TGTGCCATCAGTGAGTCTCCTAGCGGCCCCTACGAGCAGTACTTC.

Notes on this clone: The junction and the germline gene differ at one end; a read error may be behind it. The chain carries TRBV5-1 and TRBJ2-5; D might be TRBD2 (5 bases). CDR1 and CDR2 (germline): SGHRS, YFSETQ. This CDR3 contains 15 residues. This CDR3 is CTSSLALGEGETQYF. For the CDR3, the DNA is TGCACCAGCAGCTTGGCCCTGGGAGAGGGAGAGACCCAGTACTTC.

The chain carries TRBV7-6 and TRBJ2-2; D remains unclear. Germline assignment: CDR1 SGHVS and CDR2 FNYEAQ. There are 16 residues in the CDR3. Trimming removed 5 bases from V and 1 base from J, with 14 bases in between. CDR3 region: CASSPHSLGNTGELFF. CDR3 DNA sequence: TGTGCCAGCAGCCCCCATAGCTTGGGGAACACCGGGGAGCTGTTTTTT. The full variable domain, its missing parts supplied by reference TRBV7-6 and TRBJ2-2, is GAGVSQSPRYKVTKRGQDVALRCDPISGHVSLYWYRQALGQGPEFLTYFNYEAQQDKSGLPNDRFSAERPEGSISTLTIQRTEQRDSAMYRCASSPHSLGNTGELFFGEGSRLTVL.

The chain couples TRBV5-1 to TRBJ2-7; possible D gene TRBD1, 6 bases. CDR3 size: 13 residues. V was cut by 5 bases and J by 4 bases, with 13 bases left in between. The germline V gene encodes CDR1 SGHRS and CDR2 YFSETQ. The CDR3 DNA reads TGCGCCAGCAGGGCCCAGGGGCGATACGAGCAGTACTTC. Amino acids: CASRAQGRYEQYF. Full variable domain (remainder filled in from reference TRBV5-1 and TRBJ2-7): KAGVTQTPRYLIKTRGQQVTLSCSPISGHRSVSWYQQTPGQGLQFLFEYFSETQRNKGNFPGRFSGRQFSNSRSEMNVSTLELGDSALYLCASRAQGRYEQYFGPGTRLTVT.

V usage is TRBV5-1 and J usage is TRBJ2-1, with 11 nucleotides matching TRBD2. CDR3 length: 15 residues. V lost 1 base to trimming and J lost 7 bases; unmatched junction nucleotides: 4. Germline values: CDR1 SGHRS, CDR2 YFSETQ. The chain's CDR3 is CASSLSSGRWNEQFF. The CDR3, as DNA: TGCGCCAGCAGCTTGTCTAGCGGGAGGTGGAATGAGCAGTTCTTC.

This clone has only one observation. The rearrangement joins TRBV30 to TRBJ1-5; D gene ambiguous. Per germline, CDR1 GTSNPN and CDR2 SVGIG (reference sequence). The CDR3 contains 11 residues. V lost 2 bases to trimming and J lost 6 bases, with 5 bases between them. The CDR3 region has the DNA TGTGCCTGGAGTCACGGTCAGCCCCAGCATTTT. Its translation: CAWSHGQPQHF.